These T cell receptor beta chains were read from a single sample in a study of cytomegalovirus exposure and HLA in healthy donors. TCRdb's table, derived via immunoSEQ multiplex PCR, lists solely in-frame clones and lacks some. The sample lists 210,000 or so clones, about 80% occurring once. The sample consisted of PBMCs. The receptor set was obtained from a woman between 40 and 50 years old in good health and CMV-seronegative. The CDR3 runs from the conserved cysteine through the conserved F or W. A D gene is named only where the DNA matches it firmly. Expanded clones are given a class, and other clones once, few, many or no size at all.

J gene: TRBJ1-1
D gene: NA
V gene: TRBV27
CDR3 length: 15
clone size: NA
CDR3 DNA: TGTGCCAGCAGTTTTATCACGGGGGTAAACACTGAAGCTTTCTTT
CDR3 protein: CASSFITGVNTEAFF

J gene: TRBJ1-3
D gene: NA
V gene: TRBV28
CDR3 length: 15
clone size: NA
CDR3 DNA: TGTGCCAGCAGTTTACCGGGACAACATGGAAACACCATATATTTT
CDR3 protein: CASSLPGQHGNTIYF

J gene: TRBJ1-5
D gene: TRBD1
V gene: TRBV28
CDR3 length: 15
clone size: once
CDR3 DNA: TGTGCCAGCGGCTGTTGGGGACAGGGCGCTCAGCCCCAGCATTTT
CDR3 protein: CASGCWGQGAQPQHF

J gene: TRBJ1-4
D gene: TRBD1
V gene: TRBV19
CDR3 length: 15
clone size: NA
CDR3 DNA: TGTGCCAGTAGTAAGCCGGGACAGGGACATGAAAAACTGTTTTTT
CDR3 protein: CASSKPGQGHEKLFF

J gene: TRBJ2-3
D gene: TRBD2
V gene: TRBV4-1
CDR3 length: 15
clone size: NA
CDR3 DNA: TGCGCCAGCAGCCAGGACGGGGGGGGCACAGATACGCAGTATTTT
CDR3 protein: CASSQDGGGTDTQYF

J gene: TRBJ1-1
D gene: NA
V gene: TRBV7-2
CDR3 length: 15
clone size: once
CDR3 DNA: TGTGCCAGCAGCTCCGGGACACTGAGGAACACTGAAGCTTTCTTT
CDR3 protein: CASSSGTLRNTEAFF

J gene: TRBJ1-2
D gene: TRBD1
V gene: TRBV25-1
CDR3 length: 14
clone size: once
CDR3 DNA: TGTGCCAGCAGTGAGCCAGGGGGCATCTATGGCTACACCTTC
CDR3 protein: CASSEPGGIYGYTF

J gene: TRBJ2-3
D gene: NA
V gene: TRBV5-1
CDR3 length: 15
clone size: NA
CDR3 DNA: TGCGCCAGCAAAAGCCAGCGCTCTGGCACAGATACGCAGTATTTT
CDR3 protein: CASKSQRSGTDTQYF

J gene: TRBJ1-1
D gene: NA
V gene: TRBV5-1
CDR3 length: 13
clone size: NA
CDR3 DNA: TGCGCCAGCAGCTTGGACTCGAACACTGAAGCTTTCTTT
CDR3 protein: CASSLDSNTEAFF

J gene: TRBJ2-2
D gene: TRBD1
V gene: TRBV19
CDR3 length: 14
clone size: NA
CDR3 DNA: TGTGCTACTACAGGGGCGGAAAACACCGGGGAGCTGTTTTTT
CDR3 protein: CATTGAENTGELFF

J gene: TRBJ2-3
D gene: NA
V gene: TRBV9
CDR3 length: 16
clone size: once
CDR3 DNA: TGTGCCAGCAGCGTAGATGGGGCGATCTACACAGATACGCAGTATTTT
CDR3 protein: CASSVDGAIYTDTQYF